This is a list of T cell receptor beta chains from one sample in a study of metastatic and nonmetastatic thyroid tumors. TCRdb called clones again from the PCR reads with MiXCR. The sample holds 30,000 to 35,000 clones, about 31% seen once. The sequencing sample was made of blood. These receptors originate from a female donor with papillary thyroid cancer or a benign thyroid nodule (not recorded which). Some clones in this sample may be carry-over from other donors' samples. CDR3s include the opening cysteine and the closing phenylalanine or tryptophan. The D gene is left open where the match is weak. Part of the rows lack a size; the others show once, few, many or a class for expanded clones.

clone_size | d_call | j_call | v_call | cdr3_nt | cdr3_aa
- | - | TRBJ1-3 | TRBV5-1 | TGCGCCAGCAGCTTGAAGACGGAGCCCCCTGGAAACACCATATATTTT | CASSLKTEPPGNTIYF
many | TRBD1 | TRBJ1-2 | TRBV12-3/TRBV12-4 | TGTGCCAGCAGTTGGACAGGCGCGAGTGGCTACACCTTC | CASSWTGASGYTF
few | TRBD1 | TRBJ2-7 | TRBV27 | TGTGCCAGCAGGACCCTCCCTTCGACAGGGAGTGTCCACGAGCAGTACTTC | CASRTLPSTGSVHEQYF
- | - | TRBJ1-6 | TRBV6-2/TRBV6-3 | TGTGCCAGCAGTTACTCCCCGGGGAGATCTTACTCACCCCTCCACTTT | CASSYSPGRSYSPLHF
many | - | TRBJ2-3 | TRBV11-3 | TGTGCCAGCAGCTTAAAAAGGGCTTGCGCAGATACGCAGTATTTT | CASSLKRACADTQYF
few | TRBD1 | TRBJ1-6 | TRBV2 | TGTGCCAGCAGTAGGGACAGGGTGGCTAATTCACCCCTCCACTTT | CASSRDRVANSPLHF
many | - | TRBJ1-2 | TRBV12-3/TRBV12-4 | TGTGCCAGCAGTTTAAGATCTAACTATGGCTACACCTTC | CASSLRSNYGYTF
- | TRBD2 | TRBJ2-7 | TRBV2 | TGTGCCAGCAGTGGTGGCGATCCTCAAGAGACCCAGGGAGGGGTGGACGAGCAGTACTTC | CASSGGDPQETQGGVDEQYF
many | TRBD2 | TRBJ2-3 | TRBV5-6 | TGTGCCAGCAGCTTGGCCTGGGCTAGCGGGAAAGATACGCAGTATTTT | CASSLAWASGKDTQYF
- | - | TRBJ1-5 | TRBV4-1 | TGCGCCAGCAGCCTGGGTAAGAATCACCCCCAGCATTTT | CASSLGKNHPQHF
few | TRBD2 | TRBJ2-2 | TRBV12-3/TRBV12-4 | TGTGCCAGCAGCTCCGGGACTAGTATTATCGGGGAGCTGTTTTTT | CASSSGTSIIGELFF
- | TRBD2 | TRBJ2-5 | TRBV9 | TGTGCCAGCAGCGTAGATGGGACTAGCGGAGAGACCCAGTACTTC | CASSVDGTSGETQYF
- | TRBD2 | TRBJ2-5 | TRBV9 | TGTGTCAGCAGCGCTAGCGGATTCCAAGAGACGCAGTACTTC | CVSSASGFQETQYF
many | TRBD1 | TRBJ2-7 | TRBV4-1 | TGCGCCAGCAGCCAAGCGACAGGGGTCTACGAGCAGTACTTC | CASSQATGVYEQYF
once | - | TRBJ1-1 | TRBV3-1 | TGTGCCAGCAGCCAGGGAAACACTGAAGCTTTCTTT | CASSQGNTEAFF
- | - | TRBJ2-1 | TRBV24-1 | TGTGCCACCAGTGATTGGAGGGGTAATAATGAGCAGTTCTTC | CATSDWRGNNEQFF
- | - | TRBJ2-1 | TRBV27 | TGTGCCAGCAGTCCGATGAGTTCCTACAATGAGCAGTTCTTC | CASSPMSSYNEQFF
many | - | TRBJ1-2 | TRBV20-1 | TGCAGTGCTAGACCCGAGTGGGACTACTATGGCTACACCTTC | CSARPEWDYYGYTF
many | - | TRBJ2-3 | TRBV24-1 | TGTGCCACCAGTAGCCTTACTATGACAGATACGCAGTATTTT | CATSSLTMTDTQYF
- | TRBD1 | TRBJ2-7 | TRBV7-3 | TGTGCCAGCAGCTTGGGGGGACAGGGAGACCACGAGCAGTACTTC | CASSLGGQGDHEQYF
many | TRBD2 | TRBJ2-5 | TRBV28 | TGTGCCAGCAGTTCAATACTTAGCGGGGCGACAAATCCGACCCAGTACTTC | CASSSILSGATNPTQYF
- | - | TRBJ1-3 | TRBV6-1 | TGTGCCAGCAGACCCGACATCTCTGGAAAAACCATATATTTT | CASRPDISGKTIYF
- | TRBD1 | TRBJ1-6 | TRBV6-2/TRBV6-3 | TGTGCCAGCAGGACCTCCCATGGGACAGGTAATTCACCCCTCCACTTT | CASRTSHGTGNSPLHF
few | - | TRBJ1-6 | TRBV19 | TGTGCCACCGTAGAAGGGGGACTAAATAATTCACCCCTCCACTTT | CATVEGGLNNSPLHF
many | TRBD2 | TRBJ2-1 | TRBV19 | TGTGCCAGTAGTATGGGACTATCCTACAATGAGCAGTTCTTC | CASSMGLSYNEQFF
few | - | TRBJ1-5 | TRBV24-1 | TGTGCCACCAGATGTGGGGGACAAGCATCTAATCAGCCCCAGCATTTT | CATRCGGQASNQPQHF
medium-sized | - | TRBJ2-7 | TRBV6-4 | TGTGCCAGCACCAAAGGACACTCAAACTCCTACGAGCAGTACTTC | CASTKGHSNSYEQYF
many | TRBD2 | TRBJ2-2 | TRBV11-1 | TGTGCCAGCAGCTTGACTAGCGGGGGGAACACCGGGGAGCTGTTTTTT | CASSLTSGGNTGELFF
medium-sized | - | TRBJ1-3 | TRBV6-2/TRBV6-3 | TGTGCCAGCAGTTTGACCGCGGGAAACACCATATATTTT | CASSLTAGNTIYF
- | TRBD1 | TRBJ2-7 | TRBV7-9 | TGTGCCAGCAGGTCTAACGACAGGGGGAAATACGAGCAGTACTTC | CASRSNDRGKYEQYF
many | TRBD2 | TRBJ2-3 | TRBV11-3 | TGTGCCAGCAGCACCGGACTAGCGGGAGCGGATACGCAGTATTTT | CASSTGLAGADTQYF
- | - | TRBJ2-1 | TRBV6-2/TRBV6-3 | TGTGCCAGCAGTTGGACTAAAGGGGATTACAATGAGCAGTTCTTC | CASSWTKGDYNEQFF
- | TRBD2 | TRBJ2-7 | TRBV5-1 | TGCGCCAGCAGCTTGAGGCCTAGCGGGAGTGTCGACGAGCAGTACTTC | CASSLRPSGSVDEQYF
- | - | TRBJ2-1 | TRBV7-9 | TGTGCCAGTTTAGGGGGACGATTAGGCAATGAGCAGTTCTTC | CASLGGRLGNEQFF
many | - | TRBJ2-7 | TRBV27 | TGTGCCAGCAGTTTCACGGGAGCCCCTATTATCTACGAGCAGTACTTC | CASSFTGAPIIYEQYF
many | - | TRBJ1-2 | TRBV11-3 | TGTGCCAGCAGCATCGACAGGCACTATGGCTACACCTTC | CASSIDRHYGYTF
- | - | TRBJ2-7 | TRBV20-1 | TGCAGTTCCCGGTGGGAAGGCTACGAGCATTACTTC | CSSRWEGYEHYF
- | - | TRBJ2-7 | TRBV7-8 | TGTGCCAGCAGCTTACAGGGAGACCACTATCAGTACTTC | CASSLQGDHYQYF
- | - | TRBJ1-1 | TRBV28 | TGTGCCAGCAGTTTTCAAACAGTGGGAGGTACTGATGGTTTCTTT | CASSFQTVGGTDGFF
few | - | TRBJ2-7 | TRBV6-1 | TGTGCCAGCAGAGTTAAACGCGGGGCGCAGGGCGAGCAGTACTTC | CASRVKRGAQGEQYF
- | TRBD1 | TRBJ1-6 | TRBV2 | TGTGCCAGCTGTGGACAGGGGGATTCAGCCCTCCACTTT | CASCGQGDSALHF
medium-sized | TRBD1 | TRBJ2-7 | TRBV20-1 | TGCAGTGCTAGAGACCCGGGACAGTACTCCTACGAGCAGTACTTC | CSARDPGQYSYEQYF
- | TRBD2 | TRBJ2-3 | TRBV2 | TGTGCCAGCAGTGTTTTGGAGGGACTAGCGGGAGAACCGACAGATACGCAGTATTTT | CASSVLEGLAGEPTDTQYF
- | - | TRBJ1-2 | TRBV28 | TGTGCCAGCATCCTTGGGGGGGGGATCTATGGCTACACCTTC | CASILGGGIYGYTF
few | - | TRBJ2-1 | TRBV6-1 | TGTGCCAGCAGCCAGGCTGGCTCCTCCAATGAGCAGTTCTTC | CASSQAGSSNEQFF
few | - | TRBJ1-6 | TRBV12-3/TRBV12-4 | TGTGCCAGCAGTGCTACCCTAAGGACTGCCAAAGTGTCACTCCTCCACTTT | CASSATLRTAKVSLLHF
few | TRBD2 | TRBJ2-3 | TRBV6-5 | TGTGCCAGCAGTTACTCATCTAGCGGGATTTTCACAGATACGCAGTATTTT | CASSYSSSGIFTDTQYF
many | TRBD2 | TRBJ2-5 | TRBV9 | TGTGCCAGCAGCACCACCGGGACTAGCGCAAGGGAGACCCAGTACTTC | CASSTTGTSARETQYF